This TCR beta chain was found in a study of cytomegalovirus exposure and HLA in healthy donors. The CDR3 has 13 amino acids. Germline V CDR1 and CDR2: SGHAT, FQNNGV. The V segment lost 5 bases and the J segment 8 bases; nucleotides outside the gene matches: 5. 13 Jbeta primers and 60 Vbeta primers were used for the PCR. Measured with immunoSEQ multiplex PCR; TCRdb has only the in-frame clones, and not every one. The profile shows approximately 140,000 clones, 79% of them singletons. The receptor was derived from a female donor in good health and CMV-seronegative. The sequencing sample was made of PBMCs. The J gene is TRBJ2-1, the V gene TRBV11-2; TRBD1 agrees at 8 bases. CDR3 coding DNA: TGTGCCAGCAGCCGCCCGGGACAGGATGAGCAGTTCTTC. As protein: CASSRPGQDEQFF.